This entry is about one TCR beta chain. As yet, its antigen is unknown. This specimen belongs to a study of cytomegalovirus exposure and HLA in healthy donors. Overall study: Among the 300 to 450 genotyped donors, around 85% were placed in the Caucasian-associated ancestry cluster.

The PCR employed 60 Vbeta primers together with 13 Jbeta primers. Sequencing used immunoSEQ multiplex PCR; TCRdb keeps in-frame clones, though not all of them. The data contain about 94,000 clones, 60% to 80% of them singletons. General study points: Using a false discovery rate of 0.05, a later analysis showed that approximately 17,000 TCR beta sequences were associated with HLA alleles.

V gave up 5 bases and J gave up 0 bases, with 10 bases separating them. The V gene's germline CDR1 is SNHLY and CDR2 FYNNEI. CDR3 length: 15 amino acids. This clonotype originated in a woman aged 40 to 50 in good health and CMV-seronegative. The chain employs TRBV2 and TRBJ2-2, with a possible D match to TRBD2 (6 bases). Sequenced input: PBMCs. CDR3 DNA: TGTGCCAGCAGTCGGTTAGCGGCGAACACCGGGGAGCTGTTTTTT. Protein product: CASSRLAANTGELFF.